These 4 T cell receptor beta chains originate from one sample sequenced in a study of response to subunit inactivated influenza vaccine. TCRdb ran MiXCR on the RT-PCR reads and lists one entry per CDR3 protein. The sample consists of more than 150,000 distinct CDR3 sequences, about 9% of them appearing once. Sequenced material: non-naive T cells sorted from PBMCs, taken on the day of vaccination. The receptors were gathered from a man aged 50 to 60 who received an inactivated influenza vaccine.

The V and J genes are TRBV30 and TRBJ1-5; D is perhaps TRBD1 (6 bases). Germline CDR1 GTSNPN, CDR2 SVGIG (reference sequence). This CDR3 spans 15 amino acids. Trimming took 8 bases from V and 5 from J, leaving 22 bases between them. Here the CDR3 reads CAADRKGIEHQPQHF. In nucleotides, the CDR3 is TGTGCCGCAGACAGGAAAGGAATTGAGCATCAGCCCCAGCATTTT.

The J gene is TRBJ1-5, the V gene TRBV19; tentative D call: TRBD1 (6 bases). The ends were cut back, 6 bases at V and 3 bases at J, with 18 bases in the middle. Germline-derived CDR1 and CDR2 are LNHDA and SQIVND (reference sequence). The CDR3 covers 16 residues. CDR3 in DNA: TGTGCCAGTAGGACCTACCTCCGGGACAACAATCAGCCCCAGCATTTT. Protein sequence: CASRTYLRDNNQPQHF.

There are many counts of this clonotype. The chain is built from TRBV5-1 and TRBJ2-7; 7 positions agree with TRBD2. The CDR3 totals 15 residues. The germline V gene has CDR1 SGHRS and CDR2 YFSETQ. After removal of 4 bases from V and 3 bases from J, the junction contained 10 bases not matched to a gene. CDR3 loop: CASSNQGGSHYEQYF. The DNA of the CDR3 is TGCGCCAGCAGCAATCAGGGCGGGAGTCACTACGAGCAGTACTTC. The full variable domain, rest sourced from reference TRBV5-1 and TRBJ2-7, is KAGVTQTPRYLIKTRGQQVTLSCSPISGHRSVSWYQQTPGQGLQFLFEYFSETQRNKGNFPGRFSGRQFSNSRSEMNVSTLELGDSALYLCASSNQGGSHYEQYFGPGTRLTVT.

The CDR3 protein is CASRSGDVGNSPLHF. CDR3 DNA: TGTGCCAGCAGATCAGGGGATGTCGGTAATTCACCCCTCCACTTT. V gene TRBV12-3 or TRBV12-4 combines with J gene TRBJ1-6; D may be TRBD1 (6 bases). There are 15 residues in the CDR3. Trimming took off 6 bases at V and 6 bases at J, with 15 bases between the two ends.